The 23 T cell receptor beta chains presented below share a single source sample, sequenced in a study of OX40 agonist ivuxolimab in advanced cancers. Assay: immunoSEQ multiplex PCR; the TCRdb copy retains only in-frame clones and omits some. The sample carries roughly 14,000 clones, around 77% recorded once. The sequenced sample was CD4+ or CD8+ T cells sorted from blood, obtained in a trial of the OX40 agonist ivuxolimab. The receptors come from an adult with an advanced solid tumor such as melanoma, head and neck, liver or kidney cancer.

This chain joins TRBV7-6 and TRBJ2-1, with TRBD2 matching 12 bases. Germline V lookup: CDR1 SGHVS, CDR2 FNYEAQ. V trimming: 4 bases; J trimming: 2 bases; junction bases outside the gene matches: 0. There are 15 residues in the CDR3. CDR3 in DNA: TGTGCCAGCAGCTCTAGCGGGGGGGCCTACAATGAGCAGTTCTTC. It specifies CASSSSGGAYNEQFF. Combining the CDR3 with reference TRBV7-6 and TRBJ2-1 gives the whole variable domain GAGVSQSPRYKVTKRGQDVALRCDPISGHVSLYWYRQALGQGPEFLTYFNYEAQQDKSGLPNDRFSAERPEGSISTLTIQRTEQRDSAMYRCASSSSGGAYNEQFFGPGTRLTVL.

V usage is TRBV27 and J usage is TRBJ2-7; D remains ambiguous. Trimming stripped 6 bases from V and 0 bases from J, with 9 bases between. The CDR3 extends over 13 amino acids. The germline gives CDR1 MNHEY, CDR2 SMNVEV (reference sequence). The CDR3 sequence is CASSYASSYEQYF. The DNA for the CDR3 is TGTGCCAGCAGCTACGCCAGCTCCTACGAGCAGTACTTC.

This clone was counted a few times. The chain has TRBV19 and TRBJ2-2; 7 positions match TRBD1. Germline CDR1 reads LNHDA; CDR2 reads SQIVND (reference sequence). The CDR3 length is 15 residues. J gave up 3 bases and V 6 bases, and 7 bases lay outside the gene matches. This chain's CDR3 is CASRSGTEYTGELFF. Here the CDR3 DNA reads TGTGCCAGTAGGTCCGGGACAGAATACACCGGGGAGCTGTTTTTT.

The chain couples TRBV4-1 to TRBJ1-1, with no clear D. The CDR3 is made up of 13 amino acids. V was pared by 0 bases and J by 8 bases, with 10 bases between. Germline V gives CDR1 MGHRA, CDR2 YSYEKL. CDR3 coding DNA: TGCGCCAGCAGCCAAGATTTGGTAGGGGAAGCTTTCTTT. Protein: CASSQDLVGEAFF.

In nucleotides, the CDR3 is TGTGCCAGCAGTGACTCAGGAGGGTCAGGCACAGATACGCAGTATTTT. Translation gives CASSDSGGSGTDTQYF. The chain recombines TRBV6-4 with TRBJ2-3, with TRBD2 as a possible D gene (6 bases). The CDR3 covers 16 residues. Trimming pared 0 bases from V and 1 base from J, leaving 11 bases between. Germline V gives CDR1 MRHNA, CDR2 SNTAGT.

The CDR3 DNA follows: TGTGCCAGCAGCTTAGCGCCCACTAGCGGGGGGTACGAGCAGTACTTC. Protein product: CASSLAPTSGGYEQYF. J is TRBJ2-7 and V is TRBV7-8, with 12 bases that match TRBD2. V was clipped by 0 bases and J by 4 bases; unmatched bases: 4. CDR3 length: 16 amino acids. CDR1 is SGHVS, CDR2 FQNEAQ, per germline. The full variable domain, with the rest looked up from reference TRBV7-8 and TRBJ2-7, is GAGVSQSPRYKVAKRGQDVALRCDPISGHVSLFWYQQALGQGPEFLTYFQNEAQLDKSGLPSDRFFAERPEGSVSTLKIQRTQQEDSAVYLCASSLAPTSGGYEQYFGPGTRLTVT.

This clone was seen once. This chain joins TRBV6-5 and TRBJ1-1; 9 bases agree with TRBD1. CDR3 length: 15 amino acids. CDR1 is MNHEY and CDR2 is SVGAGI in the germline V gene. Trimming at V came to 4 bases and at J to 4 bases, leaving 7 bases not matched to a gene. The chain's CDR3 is CASSLSGTGSTEAFF. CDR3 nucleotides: TGTGCCAGCAGTTTGTCCGGGACAGGGAGCACTGAAGCTTTCTTT.

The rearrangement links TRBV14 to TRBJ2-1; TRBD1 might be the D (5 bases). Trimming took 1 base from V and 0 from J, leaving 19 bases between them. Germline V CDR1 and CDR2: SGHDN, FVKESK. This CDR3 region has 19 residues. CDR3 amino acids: CASSQVFTRRESSYNEQFF. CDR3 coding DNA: TGTGCCAGCAGCCAAGTCTTTACACGCAGGGAAAGCTCCTACAATGAGCAGTTCTTC. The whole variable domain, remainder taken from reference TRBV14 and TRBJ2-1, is EAGVTQFPSHSVIEKGQTVTLRCDPISGHDNLYWYRRVMGKEIKFLLHFVKESKQDESGMPNNRFLAERTGGTYSTLKVQPAELEDSGVYFCASSQVFTRRESSYNEQFFGPGTRLTVL.

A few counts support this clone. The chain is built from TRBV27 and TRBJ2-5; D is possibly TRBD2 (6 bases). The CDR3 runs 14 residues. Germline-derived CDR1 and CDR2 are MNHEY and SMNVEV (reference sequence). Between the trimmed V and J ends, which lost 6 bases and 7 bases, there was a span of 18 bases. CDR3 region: CASRGDGAGRTQYF. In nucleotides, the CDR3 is TGTGCCAGCAGGGGGGACGGGGCCGGGAGGACCCAGTACTTC.

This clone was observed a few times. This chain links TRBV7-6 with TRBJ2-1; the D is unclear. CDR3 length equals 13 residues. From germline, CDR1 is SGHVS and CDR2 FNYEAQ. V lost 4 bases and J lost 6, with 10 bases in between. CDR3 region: CASSSDGSNEQFF. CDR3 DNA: TGTGCCAGCAGCTCTGACGGATCCAATGAGCAGTTCTTC.

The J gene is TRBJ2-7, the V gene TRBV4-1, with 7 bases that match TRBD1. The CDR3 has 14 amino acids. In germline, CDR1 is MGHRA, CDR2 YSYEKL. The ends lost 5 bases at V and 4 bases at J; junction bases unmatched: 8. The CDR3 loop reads CASSAGTAGYEQYF. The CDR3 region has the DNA TGCGCCAGCAGCGCCGGGACAGCTGGATACGAGCAGTACTTC.

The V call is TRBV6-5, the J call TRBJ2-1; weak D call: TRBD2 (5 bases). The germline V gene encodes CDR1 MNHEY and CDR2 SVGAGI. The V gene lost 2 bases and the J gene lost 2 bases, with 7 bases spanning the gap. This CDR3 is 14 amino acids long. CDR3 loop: CASSYEGAYNEQFF. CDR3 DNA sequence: TGTGCCAGCAGTTACGAGGGCGCCTACAATGAGCAGTTCTTC.

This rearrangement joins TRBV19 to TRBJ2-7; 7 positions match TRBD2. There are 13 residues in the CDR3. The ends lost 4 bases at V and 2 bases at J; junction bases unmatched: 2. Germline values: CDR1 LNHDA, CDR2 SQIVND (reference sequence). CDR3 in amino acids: CASSTGLAYEQYF. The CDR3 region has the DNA TGTGCCAGTAGTACCGGACTAGCCTACGAGCAGTACTTC.

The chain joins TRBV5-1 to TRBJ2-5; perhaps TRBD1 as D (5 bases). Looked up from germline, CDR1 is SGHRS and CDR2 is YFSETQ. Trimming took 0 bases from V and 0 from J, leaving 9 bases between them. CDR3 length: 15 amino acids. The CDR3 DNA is TGCGCCAGCAGCTTGGGACAGAGTGACCAAGAGACCCAGTACTTC. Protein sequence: CASSLGQSDQETQYF.

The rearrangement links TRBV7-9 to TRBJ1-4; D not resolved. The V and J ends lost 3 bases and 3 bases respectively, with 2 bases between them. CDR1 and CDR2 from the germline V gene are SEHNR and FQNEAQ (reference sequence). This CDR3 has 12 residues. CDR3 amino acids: CASSLANEKLFF. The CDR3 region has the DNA TGTGCCAGCAGCTTGGCTAATGAAAAACTGTTTTTT.

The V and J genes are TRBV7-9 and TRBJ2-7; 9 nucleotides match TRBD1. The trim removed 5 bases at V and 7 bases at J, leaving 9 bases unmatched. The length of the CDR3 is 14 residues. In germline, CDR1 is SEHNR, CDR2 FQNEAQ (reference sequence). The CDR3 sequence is CASSKSDRGGEQYF. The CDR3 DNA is TGTGCCAGCAGCAAATCGGACAGGGGCGGGGAGCAGTACTTC. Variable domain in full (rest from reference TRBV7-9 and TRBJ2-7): DTGVSQNPRHKITKRGQNVTFRCDPISEHNRLYWYRQTLGQGPEFLTYFQNEAQLEKSRLLSDRFSAERPKGSFSTLEIQRTEQGDSAMYLCASSKSDRGGEQYFGPGTRLTVT.

CDR3 sequence reads: CASTPTVTDTQYF. CDR3 nucleotide sequence: TGTGCCAGCACCCCTACCGTCACAGATACGCAGTATTTT. The chain joins TRBV27 to TRBJ2-3; D unresolved. The CDR3 covers 13 residues. Looked up from germline, CDR1 is MNHEY and CDR2 is SMNVEV (reference sequence). V shed 7 bases and J shed 2 bases, with 10 bases lying between them.

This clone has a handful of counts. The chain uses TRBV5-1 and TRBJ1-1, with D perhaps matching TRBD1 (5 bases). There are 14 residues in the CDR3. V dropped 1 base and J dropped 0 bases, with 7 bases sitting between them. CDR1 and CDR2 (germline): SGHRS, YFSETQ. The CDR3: CASSLWDLNTEAFF. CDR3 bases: TGCGCCAGCAGCTTGTGGGACCTGAACACTGAAGCTTTCTTT. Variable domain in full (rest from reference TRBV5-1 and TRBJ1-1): KAGVTQTPRYLIKTRGQQVTLSCSPISGHRSVSWYQQTPGQGLQFLFEYFSETQRNKGNFPGRFSGRQFSNSRSEMNVSTLELGDSALYLCASSLWDLNTEAFFGQGTRLTVV.

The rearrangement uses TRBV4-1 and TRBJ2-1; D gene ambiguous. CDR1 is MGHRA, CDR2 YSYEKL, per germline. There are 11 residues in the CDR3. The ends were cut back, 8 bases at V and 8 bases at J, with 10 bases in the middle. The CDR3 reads CASWARDEQFF. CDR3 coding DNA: TGCGCCAGCTGGGCTAGGGATGAGCAGTTCTTC.

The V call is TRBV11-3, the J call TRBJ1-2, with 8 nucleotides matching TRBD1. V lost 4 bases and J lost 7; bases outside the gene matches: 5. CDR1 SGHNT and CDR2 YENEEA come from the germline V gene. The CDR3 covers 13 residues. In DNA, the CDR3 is TGTGCCAGCAGCTCTGGACAGGGTTTTGGCTACACCTTC. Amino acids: CASSSGQGFGYTF.

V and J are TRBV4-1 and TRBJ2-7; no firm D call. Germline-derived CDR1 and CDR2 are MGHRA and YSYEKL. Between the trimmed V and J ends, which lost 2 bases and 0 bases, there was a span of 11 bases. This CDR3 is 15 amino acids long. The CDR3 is CASSQYNGPSYEQYF. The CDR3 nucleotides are TGCGCCAGCAGCCAATACAACGGCCCCTCCTACGAGCAGTACTTC.

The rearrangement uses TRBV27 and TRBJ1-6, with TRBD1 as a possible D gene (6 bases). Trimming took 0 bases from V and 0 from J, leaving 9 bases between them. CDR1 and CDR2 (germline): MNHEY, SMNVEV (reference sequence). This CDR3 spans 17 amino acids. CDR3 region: CASSLSGTSSYNSPLHF. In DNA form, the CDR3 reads TGTGCCAGCAGTTTATCAGGGACAAGCTCCTATAATTCACCCCTCCACTTT.

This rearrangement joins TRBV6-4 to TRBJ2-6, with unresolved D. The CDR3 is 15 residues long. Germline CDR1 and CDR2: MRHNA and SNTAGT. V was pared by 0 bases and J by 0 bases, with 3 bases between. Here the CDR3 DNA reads TGTGCCAGCAGTGACTCACACTCTGGGGCCAACGTCCTGACTTTC. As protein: CASSDSHSGANVLTF.